These 17 T cell receptor beta chains were all obtained from the same sample, sequenced in a study of T cell responses to AZD1222 COVID-19 vaccine (dated by TCRdb to the early 2020s). The time point label on this specimen signifies: about 28 days (+/-7) after the second vaccine dose. Library prep was done by the immunoSEQ multiplex PCR assay. As stored in TCRdb, this immuneACCESS dataset retains in-frame rearrangements with V and J assigned. A fraction of the clones does not appear; measured against another copy, unresolved V genes explain less than half of the discrepancy, and the remainder lacks a known reason. This sample comprises roughly 130,000 clones, more than 85% of them detected only once. The ten largest clones capture 4% of the sample. The sample here was peripheral blood, taken 28 days after the second AZD1222 dose. The origin of the receptors is an adult who received the AZD1222 COVID-19 vaccine.

This clone showed up just a few times. The chain carries TRBV6-5 and TRBJ2-7, with D perhaps matching TRBD1 (5 bases). Trimming pared 6 bases from V and 3 bases from J, leaving 15 bases between. The CDR3 consists of 14 residues. CDR1 is MNHEY, CDR2 SVGAGI, per germline. The CDR3 DNA reads as TGTGCCAGCAGCCCAGTAGGGGCCTTCTACGAGCAGTACTTC. Its protein product is CASSPVGAFYEQYF.

V and J are TRBV5-5 and TRBJ1-2, with TRBD1 identical over 9 bases. The length of the CDR3 is 15 residues. Germline lookup yields CDR1 SGHKS and CDR2 YYEKEE (reference sequence). Trimming at V came to 2 bases and at J to 6 bases, leaving 8 bases not matched to a gene. CDR3 sequence: CASSLFSGQGHGYTF. In nucleotides, the CDR3 is TGTGCCAGCAGCTTATTCTCGGGACAGGGCCATGGCTACACCTTC.

A single count supports this clone. The chain carries TRBV18 and TRBJ2-7, with a tentative D call TRBD2 (5 bases). Germline V gives CDR1 KGHSH, CDR2 LQKENI. With 3 bases removed from V and 4 bases from J, the gap between germline ends came to 16 bases. This CDR3 contains 15 residues. The CDR3 region has the DNA TGTGCCAGCTCACCTACTACGGGAAGATATTACGAGCAGTACTTC. This encodes CASSPTTGRYYEQYF.

The chain recombines TRBV4-1 with TRBJ2-1, with 7 nucleotides matching TRBD2. Germline V gives CDR1 MGHRA, CDR2 YSYEKL. The J segment lost 4 bases and the V segment lost 1 base, leaving 7 bases of the junction unmatched. CDR3 length: 16 residues. CDR3 region: CASSQVERDPYNEQFF. CDR3 coding DNA: TGCGCCAGCAGCCAAGTAGAGCGGGACCCTTACAATGAGCAGTTCTTC.

The V call is TRBV5-4, the J call TRBJ1-6; 7 nucleotides match TRBD1. This CDR3 has 16 amino acids. Germline CDR1 and CDR2: SGHNT and YYREEE (reference sequence). The V and J ends lost 0 bases and 6 bases, in that order; junction bases with no gene match: 6. CDR3 protein: CASSLVHTGANSPLHF. The CDR3 DNA reads TGTGCCAGCAGCTTGGTTCACACAGGGGCTAATTCACCCCTCCACTTT.

The V call is TRBV19, the J call TRBJ2-3; 14 bases match TRBD2. CDR3 length equals 17 residues. Germline assignment: CDR1 LNHDA and CDR2 SQIVND (reference sequence). J lost 3 bases, V lost 4 bases, and 6 bases had no gene match. The CDR3 bases are TGTGCCAGTAGTAACCTGAGACTAGCGGGGGGGACAGATACGCAGTATTTT. It encodes CASSNLRLAGGTDTQYF.

This chain links TRBV7-9 with TRBJ2-7; D may correspond to TRBD1 or TRBD2 (5 bases each). Germline loops: CDR1 SEHNR, CDR2 FQNEAQ (reference sequence). The CDR3 consists of 13 residues. The V and J ends lost 6 bases and 6 bases respectively, with 15 bases between them. This CDR3 reads CASSRVLGVEQYF. The CDR3 DNA reads TGTGCCAGCAGTCGCGTACTAGGGGTCGAGCAGTACTTC.

The genes are TRBV28 and TRBJ2-1, with 7 bases matching TRBD1. Looked up from germline, CDR1 is MDHEN and CDR2 is SYDVKM. This CDR3 spans 15 amino acids. V trimming: 7 bases; J trimming: 9 bases; junction bases outside the gene matches: 15. The CDR3 DNA reads TGTGCCAGCACGGCTCAAAGACAGGGCTGGGCTGAGCAGTTCTTC. Its protein product is CASTAQRQGWAEQFF.

The rearrangement joins TRBV18 to TRBJ1-3; possible D gene TRBD1, 6 bases. V lost 4 bases and J lost 0, with 19 bases in between. Germline assignment: CDR1 KGHSH and CDR2 LQKENI. The length of the CDR3 is 18 residues. The CDR3 region is CASSLRPRDTLSGNTIYF. The CDR3 DNA is TGTGCCAGCTCACTCCGTCCCCGGGACACCCTCTCTGGAAACACCATATATTTT.

This rearrangement joins TRBV4-3 to TRBJ2-2; the D gene is possibly TRBD2 (5 bases). Trimming removed 0 bases at V and 7 bases at J, with 18 bases between. The CDR3 extends over 17 amino acids. CDR1 and CDR2 from the germline V gene are LGHNA and YSLEER. The CDR3 coding sequence is TGCGCCAGCAGCCAAGATAGTACCCTCGGGGTCGGCGGGGAGCTGTTTTTT. Its translation is CASSQDSTLGVGGELFF.

The CDR3 coding sequence is TGCAGTGCTAGAAAAACCTACGAGCAGTACTTC. This codes for CSARKTYEQYF. The chain carries TRBV20-1 and TRBJ2-7; D not certain. This CDR3 region has 11 residues. Germline values: CDR1 DFQATT, CDR2 SNEGSKA (reference sequence). The V end was cut by 2 bases, the J end by 2 bases, with 4 bases between.

This sequence joins TRBV6-6 and TRBJ1-5, with D unresolved. Trimming left V 8 bases short and J 3 bases short, with 14 bases between. The CDR3 spans 14 residues. CDR1 is MNHNY, CDR2 SVGAGI, per germline (reference sequence). CDR3 amino acids: CASARGVVNQPQHF. The CDR3 DNA is TGTGCCAGCGCCCGCGGGGTTGTCAATCAGCCCCAGCATTTT.

The chain links TRBV9 to TRBJ1-6, with 8 positions matching TRBD1. Trimming at V came to 1 base and at J to 6 bases, leaving 3 bases not matched to a gene. CDR3 length equals 15 residues. Germline V gene sequence: CDR1 SGDLS, CDR2 YYNGEE. DNA of the CDR3: TGTGCCAGCAGCGTACTCGACAGGGGTAATTCACCCCTCCACTTT. Translated, it gives CASSVLDRGNSPLHF.

The rearrangement uses TRBV6-4 and TRBJ2-2, with a possible D match to TRBD1 (6 bases). The CDR3 runs 14 residues. With 6 bases removed from V and 6 bases from J, the gap between germline ends came to 14 bases. CDR1 is MRHNA, CDR2 SNTAGT, per germline. CDR3 nucleotides: TGTGCCAGCAGACCGGAACAGGGATCCGGGGAGCTGTTTTTT. This codes for CASRPEQGSGELFF.

The rearrangement joins TRBV18 to TRBJ1-6, with D possibly matching TRBD1 (6 bases). V lost 4 bases and J lost 10, with 17 bases in between. CDR1 KGHSH and CDR2 LQKENI come from the germline V gene. The CDR3 loop spans 15 amino acids. CDR3 sequence reads: CASSLSRDIASPLHF. Written as DNA, the CDR3 is TGTGCCAGCTCACTGTCCCGGGACATCGCGTCACCCCTCCACTTT.

The J gene is TRBJ2-7, the V gene TRBV7-2; D is unresolved. The CDR3 runs 14 residues. Germline V gives CDR1 SGHTA, CDR2 FQGNSA. V was shortened by 1 base and J by 6 bases, with 13 bases between the two germline ends. The chain's CDR3 is CASSLGVYLREQYF. CDR3 DNA sequence: TGTGCCAGCAGCTTAGGGGTATATCTACGCGAGCAGTACTTC.

The CDR3 DNA is TGTGCCAGCTCACCTACCAGGGACGGAGACGGCTACACCTTC. Translated: CASSPTRDGDGYTF. The chain couples TRBV18 to TRBJ1-2, with D possibly TRBD1 on 5 matching bases. This CDR3 has 14 amino acids. The germline CDR1 and CDR2 sequences are KGHSH and LQKENI. Trimming took 3 bases from V and 8 from J, leaving 16 bases between them.